This T cell receptor beta chain derives from a study of shared clonotypes between healthy human individuals. The CDR3 is 17 amino acids. Germline V gene data show CDR1 as SGHKS and CDR2 as YYEKEE (reference sequence). Trimming stripped 0 bases from V and 0 bases from J, with 10 bases between. Clones were read by immunoSEQ multiplex PCR, and TCRdb kept only the in-frame ones, dropping some. This table holds some 1,100,000 clones, roughly 74% found once. This sequence originates from a man aged 18 to 29 in good health. Some clones in this sample may be carry-over from other donors' samples. This chain links TRBV5-5 with TRBJ2-6, with D possibly matching TRBD1 (6 bases). Sequenced material: memory CD4+ T cells from PBMCs. The subset: CD45RA-negative fraction. The CDR3, as DNA: TGTGCCAGCAGCTTGGGGGGGCTCCCCTCTGGGGCCAACGTCCTGACTTTC. Amino acid sequence: CASSLGGLPSGANVLTF.